Sequencing of this T cell receptor beta chain was carried out in a study of blood T cell repertoires in COVID-19. V shed 4 bases and J 5 bases; nucleotides not matched to a gene: 2. CDR1 is SEHNR, CDR2 FQNEAQ, per germline (reference sequence). The CDR3 runs to 13 residues. This clone has only a few counts. Clones were read by immunoSEQ multiplex PCR, and TCRdb kept only the in-frame ones, dropping some. The sample lists 250,000 or so clones; 80% to 90% were seen once. The sequence was collected from a man older than 75 with acute or convalescent COVID-19. Specimen: peripheral blood. The V gene is TRBV7-9, the J gene TRBJ1-5; 7 bases match TRBD1. CDR3 sequence (DNA): TGTGCCAGCAGCTCCAGGGGGGATCAGCCCCAGCATTTT. Protein: CASSSRGDQPQHF.